Given below is one T cell receptor beta chain in context. Its antigen is as yet unknown. This record comes from a study of CD8+ T cells in alopecia areata. Study results and caveats: While tofacitinib was given, many expanded lesional clones persisted in scalp and blood.

The sequencing template was cDNA reverse transcribed from extracted RNA. Clones were read by immunoSEQ multiplex PCR, and TCRdb kept only the in-frame ones, dropping some. The sample shows about 270,000 clones, about 60% of them seen only once. The CDR3 is 14 residues long. The V gene end was trimmed by 7 bases and the J gene end by 2 bases; junction bases not matched to a gene: 3. Germline V gene data show CDR1 as SGDLS and CDR2 as YYNGEE. Sample treatment: oral pan-JAK inhibitor, 5-10 mg twice daily. The TCR sequence derives from a human donor with alopecia areata. The sample was CD4+ T cells sorted from blood, taken at approximately week 51, from a patient treated with tofacitinib. The genes are TRBV9 and TRBJ2-2; TRBD2 agrees at 9 bases. The CDR3 DNA reads as TGTGCCAGCCGACTAGCGGCAAACACCGGGGAGCTGTTTTTT. Translation: CASRLAANTGELFF.